These 6 T cell receptor beta chains were sequenced from one sample in a study of CD8 T cells in Susac syndrome. Reverse transcription used about 0.45 to 1 ug RNA and random hexamers. TCRdb redid the calling of the immunoSEQ multiplex PCR reads with MiXCR, one entry per CDR3 protein. The table has about 180,000 distinct CDR3 sequences, approximately 96% seen once. The sample taken for sequencing was CD8+ T cells from PBMCs. These receptors were taken from a human donor with multiple sclerosis.

This clonotype was picked up one time. This chain joins TRBV27 and TRBJ2-1; 10 bases map to TRBD2. This CDR3 region has 15 residues. V lost 3 bases and J lost 5; bases outside the gene matches: 4. Looked up from germline, CDR1 is MNHEY and CDR2 is SMNVEV (reference sequence). CDR3 DNA: TGTGCCAGCAGTTTGCCTAGCGGGGGAAACAATGAGCAGTTCTTC. The encoded protein is CASSLPSGGNNEQFF.

The chain is built from TRBV19 and TRBJ2-1; the match to TRBD2 covers 7 bases. Trimming removed 4 bases from V and 3 bases from J; junction bases left unmatched: 6. Germline V gene lookup returns CDR1 LNHDA and CDR2 SQIVND (reference sequence). This CDR3 has 15 residues. This chain's CDR3 is CASSSGSGFYNEQFF. CDR3 nucleotide sequence: TGTGCCAGTAGTAGTGGTAGCGGGTTCTACAATGAGCAGTTCTTC.

This chain links TRBV20-1 with TRBJ2-7; TRBD2 might be the D (5 bases). The CDR3 is made up of 15 amino acids. The V end lost 5 bases, the J end lost 2 bases, and 19 bases lay between the germline ends. Germline V gene data show CDR1 as DFQATT and CDR2 as SNEGSKA (reference sequence). CDR3 residues: CSAPTLAGVAYEQYF. In DNA, the CDR3 is TGCAGTGCTCCGACGCTGGCGGGCGTCGCCTACGAGCAGTACTTC.

V is TRBV29-1 and J is TRBJ2-1, with TRBD2 matching 10 bases. The CDR3 has 18 amino acids. Germline CDR1 and CDR2: SQVTM and ANQGSEA. Germline trimming cut 3 bases from V and 7 bases from J; bases unmatched to any gene: 18. The CDR3 coding sequence is TGCAGCGTTGATCCAGCGGGAGGGTTTGGGGGGAGGGGGAATGAGCAGTTCTTC. Translating gives CSVDPAGGFGGRGNEQFF.

This chain connects TRBV20-1 to TRBJ2-7, with D unclear. Per the germline V gene, CDR1 is DFQATT and CDR2 is SNEGSKA (reference sequence). The CDR3 loop spans 16 amino acids. The V gene lost 4 bases and the J gene lost 2 bases, with 21 bases spanning the gap. The CDR3 here is CSAKPKASSMAYEQYF. Here the CDR3 DNA reads TGCAGTGCTAAGCCGAAGGCTAGTTCTATGGCCTACGAGCAGTACTTC.

The chain combines TRBV12-5 with TRBJ2-4; D is unresolved. This CDR3 is built from 14 residues. Trimming removed 9 bases from V and 0 bases from J, with 12 bases in between. Germline V CDR1 and CDR2: LGHNT, FRNRAP. CDR3: CARLTDLAKNIQYF. Here the CDR3 DNA reads TGTGCTAGGCTTACCGACCTAGCCAAAAACATTCAGTACTTC.